The source of this T cell receptor (beta chain) is a study of early T cells in non-severe SARS-CoV-2 infection. Study as a whole: Sequencing input comprised bulk RNA from unsorted whole blood; chain pairing was not available.

This clonotype was picked up many times. Its antigen is currently unknown. Study conclusions and caveats: VDJdb matches were skewed toward anti-spike CD8 T cell responses.

Germline V CDR1 and CDR2: MDHEN, SYDVKM. V was clipped by 3 bases and J by 8 bases, with 4 bases between them. There are 11 residues in the CDR3. Tagging with unique molecular identifiers was applied to individual cDNA molecules. TCRdb itself ran the 5' RACE reads through MiXCR, one entry per CDR3 protein. The profile covers about 34,000 distinct CDR3 sequences, with approximately 7.1% appearing a single time and approximately 13% taken by the ten largest. The origin of this receptor is an adult who was a healthcare worker with PCR-confirmed SARS-CoV-2 infection or an uninfected control (not recorded which). V is TRBV28 and J is TRBJ1-4; D call uncertain. This material consisted of whole blood, taken at baseline. CDR3 protein: CASSLTEKLFF. For the CDR3, the DNA is TGTGCCAGCAGTTTGACAGAAAAACTGTTTTTT.